The 18 T cell receptor beta chains given below trace back to one sample, sequenced in a study of blood T cell repertoires in COVID-19. Libraries were prepared by immunoSEQ multiplex PCR; TCRdb keeps only in-frame clonotypes and omits some of them. The repertoire holds about 190,000 clones, with about 88% as singletons. The sample taken for sequencing was PBMCs or T cells enriched from blood (not recorded which). The receptor set was obtained from a woman aged 30 to 39 who had recovered from COVID-19.

The J gene is TRBJ2-1, the V gene TRBV6-5, with D perhaps matching TRBD1 (5 bases). In germline, CDR1 is MNHEY, CDR2 SVGAGI. V was clipped by 4 bases and J by 0 bases, with 10 bases between them. The CDR3 is 15 residues long. The CDR3 DNA reads TGTGCCAGCAGTTTAGAGACAGACTCCTACAATGAGCAGTTCTTC. Translated: CASSLETDSYNEQFF.

The chain recombines TRBV19 with TRBJ1-6, with 7 nucleotides matching TRBD1. This CDR3 contains 15 residues. Germline V gene sequence: CDR1 LNHDA, CDR2 SQIVND (reference sequence). V lost 6 bases and J lost 7; bases outside the gene matches: 9. The CDR3 here is CASRPPGQKNSPLHF. The CDR3 DNA follows: TGTGCCAGTAGACCCCCGGGACAGAAGAATTCACCCCTCCACTTT.

J is TRBJ1-6 and V is TRBV27; maybe TRBD1 (6 bases). Trimming removed 3 bases from V and 7 bases from J, with 16 bases in between. This CDR3 contains 16 residues. The V gene's germline CDR1 is MNHEY and CDR2 SMNVEV (reference sequence). CDR3 coding DNA: TGTGCCAGCAGTTTCCCACCGGGACACCCCAATTCACCCCTCCACTTT. The encoded protein is CASSFPPGHPNSPLHF.

V is TRBV19 and J is TRBJ1-5, with D maybe TRBD1 (6 bases). The germline V and J ends were trimmed by 5 bases and 6 bases, with 11 bases remaining between them. The CDR3 is made up of 13 amino acids. The germline CDR1 and CDR2 sequences are LNHDA and SQIVND (reference sequence). The CDR3 region is CASSLQGFQPQHF. The CDR3 coding sequence is TGTGCCAGTAGTCTCCAGGGGTTTCAGCCCCAGCATTTT.

V gene TRBV3-1 (or the pseudogene TRBV3-2) combines with J gene TRBJ2-1, with D perhaps TRBD1 (6 bases). Trimming cost V 4 bases and J 5 bases, with 12 bases left between them. The germline gives CDR1 LGHDT, CDR2 YNNKEL (reference sequence). The CDR3 totals 14 residues. This CDR3 reads CASSRSWDNNEQFF. The CDR3 coding sequence is TGTGCCAGCAGCCGATCATGGGACAACAATGAGCAGTTCTTC.

V usage is TRBV27 and J usage is TRBJ2-1; TRBD1 is a possible D gene (5 bases). V dropped 2 bases and J dropped 4 bases, with 6 bases sitting between them. In germline, CDR1 is MNHEY, CDR2 SMNVEV (reference sequence). There are 13 residues in the CDR3. CDR3 loop: CASSLRGYNEQFF. CDR3 DNA sequence: TGTGCCAGCAGTTTAAGGGGTTACAATGAGCAGTTCTTC.

The chain carries TRBV12-3 or TRBV12-4 and TRBJ2-3; 7 positions agree with TRBD2. The CDR3 totals 13 residues. With V trimmed by 6 bases and J by 1 base, 1 base remained unmatched. The CDR3 region is CASSLAGTDTQYF. CDR3 DNA: TGTGCCAGCAGCCTAGCGGGCACAGATACGCAGTATTTT.

V usage is TRBV27 and J usage is TRBJ1-2; D not resolved. V lost 3 bases, J lost 2 bases, and 10 bases lay in between. This CDR3 is 14 amino acids long. Germline-derived CDR1 and CDR2 are MNHEY and SMNVEV (reference sequence). The chain's CDR3 is CASSFSGKNYGYTF. CDR3 in DNA: TGTGCCAGCAGTTTCTCTGGCAAGAACTATGGCTACACCTTC.

The chain joins TRBV27 to TRBJ1-1; possible D gene TRBD1, 5 bases. Germline CDR1 and CDR2: MNHEY and SMNVEV (reference sequence). V was trimmed by 3 bases and J by 0 bases, leaving 14 bases between them. The CDR3 runs to 16 residues. In DNA form, the CDR3 reads TGTGCCAGCAGTTTGTTTTTGGGGGGGGTGAACACTGAAGCTTTCTTT. Translated: CASSLFLGGVNTEAFF.

The rearrangement joins TRBV9 to TRBJ2-7, with D possibly TRBD2 on 6 matching bases. Germline lookup yields CDR1 SGDLS and CDR2 YYNGEE. CDR3 length: 16 amino acids. V was cut by 3 bases and J by 3 bases, with 19 bases left in between. The DNA of the CDR3 is TGTGCCAGCAGCGCCGGGTTTGAGGGAGGAATCTACGAGCAGTACTTC. It translates to CASSAGFEGGIYEQYF.

The rearrangement links TRBV5-5 to TRBJ2-7; 7 bases match TRBD1. The germline V gene has CDR1 SGHKS and CDR2 YYEKEE (reference sequence). Unmatched junction bases numbered 11, after V lost 4 bases and J lost 4 bases. CDR3 length: 15 amino acids. The CDR3 region is CASSPALTGLYEQYV. In DNA form, the CDR3 reads TGTGCCAGCAGCCCTGCACTGACAGGGTTATACGAGCAGTACGTC.

The CDR3 loop reads CASSLEDRGIYEQYV. CDR3 nucleotide sequence: TGTGCCAGCAGCTTAGAGGACAGGGGGATTTACGAGCAGTACGTC. The chain joins TRBV7-9 to TRBJ2-7; the match to TRBD1 covers 10 bases. The germline gives CDR1 SEHNR, CDR2 FQNEAQ (reference sequence). Trimming at V came to 1 base and at J to 4 bases, leaving 4 bases not matched to a gene. The CDR3 consists of 15 residues.

V is TRBV5-1 and J is TRBJ2-2, with TRBD1 identical over 7 bases. CDR3 length: 15 amino acids. V lost 5 bases to trimming and J lost 2 bases; unmatched junction nucleotides: 6. The germline CDR1 and CDR2 sequences are SGHRS and YFSETQ. For the CDR3, the DNA is TGCGCCAGCAGATTCCGGGACAGCAACACCGGGGAGCTGTTTTTT. It encodes CASRFRDSNTGELFF.

The genes are TRBV5-1 and TRBJ2-3, with D perhaps TRBD1 (5 bases). Trimming stripped 1 base from V and 7 bases from J, with 13 bases between. Germline V CDR1 and CDR2: SGHRS, YFSETQ. CDR3 length: 14 amino acids. This CDR3 reads CASSLRAQVNTQYF. The DNA of the CDR3 is TGCGCCAGCAGCTTGCGTGCACAGGTTAATACGCAGTATTTT. Together with reference TRBV5-1 and TRBJ2-3, the CDR3 gives the full variable domain: KAGVTQTPRYLIKTRGQQVTLSCSPISGHRSVSWYQQTPGQGLQFLFEYFSETQRNKGNFPGRFSGRQFSNSRSEMNVSTLELGDSALYLCASSLRAQVNTQYFGPGTRLTVL.

The chain combines TRBV28 with TRBJ1-5, with D possibly matching TRBD1 (6 bases). The CDR3 has 14 amino acids. The germline gives CDR1 MDHEN, CDR2 SYDVKM. With 8 bases removed from V and 6 bases from J, the gap between germline ends came to 17 bases. CDR3 bases: TGTGCCAGCCGCAAGGGGGGGGTTCCTCAGCCCCAGCATTTT. This sequence encodes CASRKGGVPQPQHF.

The V call is TRBV5-4, the J call TRBJ1-6, with no clear D. Germline-derived CDR1 and CDR2 are SGHNT and YYREEE (reference sequence). CDR3 length equals 14 residues. Trimming took off 1 base at V and 6 bases at J, with 8 bases between the two ends. CDR3 bases: TGTGCCAGCAGCTTGAGTCAGGTTAATTCACCCCTCCACTTT. It translates to CASSLSQVNSPLHF.

The chain employs TRBV24-1 and TRBJ1-1, with D uncertain. This CDR3 has 17 residues. The V gene lost 8 bases and the J gene lost 2 bases, with 23 bases spanning the gap. The germline V gene encodes CDR1 KGHDR and CDR2 SFDVKD. The CDR3 DNA reads as TGTGCCACCAAAGAGGGCAGGTTGAGAAGGATAAACACTGAAGCTTTCTTT. Translating gives CATKEGRLRRINTEAFF.

This clone was observed a single time. J is TRBJ1-1 and V is TRBV7-9; 10 bases match TRBD1. The CDR3 consists of 15 residues. CDR1 SEHNR and CDR2 FQNEAQ come from the germline V gene (reference sequence). With 5 bases clipped from V and 5 bases from J, the junction kept 8 bases outside the gene matches. The CDR3 loop reads CASSPETGGMTEAFF. The CDR3 coding sequence is TGTGCCAGCAGCCCTGAGACAGGGGGCATGACTGAAGCTTTCTTT.